A single sample is the source of the 29 T cell receptor beta chains below, sequenced in a study of T cell responses to AZD1222 COVID-19 vaccine. Using immunoSEQ multiplex PCR, the repertoire was profiled, and TCRdb retains in-frame clones only, with some absent. Here the sample spans 130,000 or so clones, around 84% being singletons. Sequencing used peripheral blood, obtained on day 0 of AZD1222 vaccination. Source of these receptors: an adult in good health.

V usage is TRBV30 and J usage is TRBJ2-1, with a possible D match to TRBD2 (5 bases). In germline, CDR1 is GTSNPN, CDR2 SVGIG (reference sequence). This CDR3 is built from 11 residues. V shed 2 bases and J shed 9 bases, with 8 bases lying between them. The CDR3 DNA reads TGTGCCTGGAGTCTAGCCGGTGAGCAGTTCTTC. Residues: CAWSLAGEQFF.

The chain combines TRBV3-1 (or the pseudogene TRBV3-2) with TRBJ1-6; 8 bases align to TRBD1. This CDR3 region has 18 residues. The germline V gene encodes CDR1 LGHDT and CDR2 YNNKEL (reference sequence). J lost 3 bases, V lost 5 bases, and 12 bases had no gene match. CDR3 in DNA: TGTGCCAGCAGCAAGGGACAGGCCCTAACCCTCTATAATTCACCCCTCCACTTT. Residues: CASSKGQALTLYNSPLHF.

This clone showed up just once. This rearrangement joins TRBV6-8 to TRBJ1-5; TRBD1 agrees at 8 bases. The germline V gene has CDR1 MNHGY and CDR2 SAAAGT. V lost 7 bases, J lost 1 base, and 18 bases stayed unmatched. This CDR3 comprises 19 residues. The CDR3 DNA follows: TGTGCCAGCATCTTGGGTACGTACAGGGGGTCGTTAAGCAATCAGCCCCAGCATTTT. Encoded protein: CASILGTYRGSLSNQPQHF.

The V call is TRBV27, the J call TRBJ2-2; 7 bases agree with TRBD1. CDR3 length equals 14 residues. Germline V gene data show CDR1 as MNHEY and CDR2 as SMNVEV (reference sequence). Germline trimming cut 4 bases from V and 4 bases from J; bases unmatched to any gene: 3. The CDR3 loop is CASSYYRGTGELFF. The DNA of the CDR3 is TGTGCCAGCAGTTACTACAGGGGCACCGGGGAGCTGTTTTTT.

The chain is built from TRBV10-2 and TRBJ1-6; D might be TRBD1 (6 bases). Germline CDR1 WSHSY, CDR2 SAAADI. V dropped 2 bases and J dropped 7 bases, with 12 bases sitting between them. The CDR3 covers 15 residues. CDR3 amino acids: CASSEDTGWNSPLHF. DNA for the CDR3: TGCGCCAGCAGTGAGGATACAGGGTGGAATTCACCCCTCCACTTT.

The rearrangement uses TRBV7-2 and TRBJ2-5, with D tentatively TRBD1 (6 bases). The V gene lost 2 bases and the J gene lost 5 bases, with 15 bases spanning the gap. The length of the CDR3 is 15 residues. Germline CDR1 and CDR2: SGHTA and FQGNSA. CDR3 in DNA: TGTGCCAGCAGCTTAAAAGCAGGGGCAGGGGAGACCCAGTACTTC. It specifies CASSLKAGAGETQYF.

The chain uses TRBV24-1 and TRBJ2-5, with no clear D. Germline V lookup: CDR1 KGHDR, CDR2 SFDVKD. V lost 4 bases and J lost 4, with 9 bases in between. The CDR3 extends over 13 amino acids. This chain's CDR3 is CATSDIGSETQYF. The CDR3 DNA follows: TGTGCCACCAGTGACATAGGGTCAGAGACCCAGTACTTC.

The chain couples TRBV15 to TRBJ2-7; 7 bases align to TRBD2. The CDR3 runs 14 residues. Trimming at V came to 0 bases and at J to 3 bases, leaving 2 bases not matched to a gene. In germline, CDR1 is LNHNV, CDR2 YYDKDF (reference sequence). Written as DNA, the CDR3 is TGTGCCACCAGCAGAGAGCGCGGGAGCTACGAGCAGTACTTC. Encoded protein: CATSRERGSYEQYF.

The chain joins TRBV4-1 to TRBJ1-5; D may be TRBD1 (6 bases). CDR1 and CDR2 from the germline V gene are MGHRA and YSYEKL. V was shortened by 4 bases and J by 0 bases, with 13 bases between the two germline ends. This CDR3 is built from 16 residues. CDR3 amino acids: CASSRSTGYSNQPQHF. The DNA of the CDR3 is TGCGCCAGCAGCCGCTCGACAGGATATAGCAATCAGCCCCAGCATTTT.

This chain connects TRBV4-3 to TRBJ2-3; 10 bases are shared with TRBD2. Germline V lookup: CDR1 LGHNA, CDR2 YSLEER. The CDR3 length is 16 residues. Unmatched junction bases numbered 7, after V lost 1 base and J lost 6 bases. DNA of the CDR3: TGCGCCAGCAGCCAAGTTTTCAGCGGGGGGGCGGATACGCAGTATTTT. It yields the protein CASSQVFSGGADTQYF.

This chain links TRBV5-8 with TRBJ1-5, with D unresolved. The CDR3 totals 17 residues. Per the germline V gene, CDR1 is SGHTS and CDR2 is YDEGEE. Trimming left V 7 bases short and J 3 bases short, with 23 bases between. In DNA, the CDR3 is TGTGCCAGCCAACGGGCCACTCGGCCCTTCCTCAATCAGCCCCAGCATTTT. Translated, it gives CASQRATRPFLNQPQHF.

V is TRBV7-2 and J is TRBJ2-7; D is possibly TRBD2 (5 bases). V lost 1 base to trimming and J lost 2 bases, with 9 bases between them. The germline V gene has CDR1 SGHTA and CDR2 FQGNSA. This CDR3 has 14 amino acids. CDR3 amino acids: CASSLVYGTYEQYF. CDR3 DNA: TGTGCCAGCAGCTTAGTGTACGGGACCTACGAGCAGTACTTC.

This sequence joins TRBV9 and TRBJ2-7; 9 nucleotides align to TRBD2. Per germline, CDR1 SGDLS and CDR2 YYNGEE. The CDR3 contains 15 residues. The ends lost 0 bases at V and 2 bases at J; junction bases unmatched: 3. CDR3 residues: CASSVEGGGAYEQYF. CDR3 DNA: TGTGCCAGCAGCGTAGAAGGCGGGGGGGCCTACGAGCAGTACTTC.

This clone has just a few counts. This rearrangement joins TRBV7-9 to TRBJ1-1; a possible D gene is TRBD1 (5 bases). The CDR3 has 14 amino acids. Germline V gene lookup returns CDR1 SEHNR and CDR2 FQNEAQ (reference sequence). Between the trimmed V and J ends, which lost 5 bases and 2 bases, there was a span of 12 bases. Here the CDR3 DNA reads TGTGCCAGCAGCAAGGGGCAGTTCAACACTGAAGCTTTCTTT. Translation: CASSKGQFNTEAFF.

J is TRBJ2-4 and V is TRBV5-4; 8 nucleotides line up with TRBD1. V was clipped by 0 bases and J by 5 bases; unmatched bases: 4. This CDR3 has 15 residues. Germline values: CDR1 SGHNT, CDR2 YYREEE (reference sequence). The CDR3 nucleotides are TGTGCCAGCAGCTTGGATCCCAGGGGGCAAAACATTCAGTACTTC. Its translation is CASSLDPRGQNIQYF.

The rearrangement uses TRBV4-2 and TRBJ1-1; no reliable D call. The CDR3 runs 12 residues. Germline V gives CDR1 LGHNA, CDR2 YNFKEQ. Trimming left V 0 bases short and J 7 bases short, with 6 bases between. The CDR3 here is CASSQEQGEAFF. Here the CDR3 DNA reads TGTGCCAGCAGCCAAGAGCAAGGTGAAGCTTTCTTT.

V and J are TRBV4-3 and TRBJ1-2; TRBD1 matches 7 bases. The CDR3 runs 16 residues. J was trimmed by 2 bases and V by 0 bases; bases with no gene match: 6. The V gene's germline CDR1 is LGHNA and CDR2 YSLEER. The CDR3 region is CASSQETGYRNYGYTF. The CDR3 region has the DNA TGCGCCAGCAGCCAAGAGACAGGGTATAGAAACTATGGCTACACCTTC.

V is TRBV18 and J is TRBJ2-2; TRBD1 might be the D (5 bases). This CDR3 has 16 residues. Trimming shortened V by 3 bases and J by 1 base, and 12 bases separated the two germline ends. Germline V lookup: CDR1 KGHSH, CDR2 LQKENI. CDR3 residues: CASSPLRAENTGELFF. DNA of the CDR3: TGTGCCAGCTCACCGCTCAGGGCGGAGAACACCGGGGAGCTGTTTTTT.

V is TRBV27 and J is TRBJ2-1; no reliable D call. This CDR3 comprises 15 residues. Trimming removed 3 bases at V and 0 bases at J, with 9 bases between. The V gene's germline CDR1 is MNHEY and CDR2 SMNVEV (reference sequence). CDR3 residues: CASSLGHPSYNEQFF. The DNA for the CDR3 is TGTGCCAGCAGTTTGGGCCATCCCTCCTACAATGAGCAGTTCTTC.

This clone was detected once. The chain employs TRBV29-1 and TRBJ2-1; 7 nucleotides agree with TRBD1. V lost 3 bases to trimming and J lost 8 bases; unmatched junction nucleotides: 13. This CDR3 contains 15 residues. Germline assignment: CDR1 SQVTM and CDR2 ANQGSEA. The CDR3 sequence: CSVDAQGELYDEQFF. The DNA of the CDR3 is TGCAGCGTTGACGCGCAGGGGGAACTTTATGATGAGCAGTTCTTC.

This chain connects TRBV27 to TRBJ2-1; the D is unclear. CDR1 and CDR2 (germline): MNHEY, SMNVEV (reference sequence). The CDR3 runs 15 residues. The V and J ends lost 1 base and 7 bases respectively, with 14 bases between them. CDR3 sequence reads: CASSLFTNARNEQFF. The CDR3 DNA reads TGTGCCAGCAGTTTATTCACCAACGCTCGTAATGAGCAGTTCTTC.

This chain uses TRBV3-1 (or the pseudogene TRBV3-2) with TRBJ1-5, with a possible D match to TRBD1 (5 bases). CDR3 length: 14 residues. Germline V gene data show CDR1 as LGHDT and CDR2 as YNNKEL (reference sequence). V was cut by 2 bases and J by 7 bases, with 12 bases left in between. The CDR3 sequence is CASSQQGSEQPQHF. DNA of the CDR3: TGTGCCAGCAGCCAACAGGGATCGGAGCAGCCCCAGCATTTT.

This clone was seen only a few times. This chain uses TRBV5-4 with TRBJ2-7; D uncertain. Trimming shortened V by 4 bases and J by 7 bases, and 9 bases separated the two germline ends. Looked up from germline, CDR1 is SGHNT and CDR2 is YYREEE (reference sequence). The CDR3 loop spans 11 amino acids. The DNA of the CDR3 is TGTGCCAGCAGCCGACAAGATGAGCAGTACTTC. Translating it yields CASSRQDEQYF. Drawing the rest from reference TRBV5-4 and TRBJ2-7, the complete variable domain is ETGVTQSPTHLIKTRGQQVTLRCSSQSGHNTVSWYQQALGQGPQFIFQYYREEENGRGNFPPRFSGLQFPNYSSELNVNALELDDSALYLCASSRQDEQYFGPGTRLTVT.

This chain connects TRBV6-1 to TRBJ1-6, with D tentatively TRBD1 (6 bases). Trimming took 2 bases from V and 7 from J, leaving 15 bases between them. The CDR3 spans 16 residues. The V gene's germline CDR1 is MNHNS and CDR2 SASEGT. Written as DNA, the CDR3 is TGTGCCAGCAGTGAAATATCAGGGGCTCCAAATTCACCCCTCCACTTT. Its translation: CASSEISGAPNSPLHF.

The genes are TRBV6-5 and TRBJ1-1; 11 bases are shared with TRBD1. J lost 5 bases, V lost 6 bases, and 8 bases had no gene match. Germline loops: CDR1 MNHEY, CDR2 SVGAGI. The CDR3 is 15 residues long. The CDR3 loop reads CASSKGQGARTEAFF. The CDR3 DNA reads TGTGCCAGCAGCAAAGGACAGGGGGCGCGGACTGAAGCTTTCTTT.

J is TRBJ2-7 and V is TRBV14; maybe TRBD1 (6 bases). From germline, CDR1 is SGHDN and CDR2 FVKESK. The V end lost 4 bases, the J end lost 5 bases, and 12 bases lay between the germline ends. This CDR3 comprises 13 residues. CDR3 residues: CASSPVGADEQYF. In nucleotides, the CDR3 is TGTGCCAGCAGCCCCGTGGGGGCGGACGAGCAGTACTTC.

The rearrangement joins TRBV30 to TRBJ2-1; D is perhaps TRBD1 or TRBD2 (6 bases each). Germline values: CDR1 GTSNPN, CDR2 SVGIG (reference sequence). The ends were cut back, 0 bases at V and 7 bases at J, with 10 bases in the middle. The CDR3 length is 13 residues. CDR3 sequence: CAWSVIGGNEQFF. CDR3 nucleotide sequence: TGTGCCTGGAGTGTAATAGGGGGGAATGAGCAGTTCTTC.

The V and J genes are TRBV28 and TRBJ2-1, with D perhaps assigned TRBD1 or TRBD2 (5 bases each). This CDR3 region has 14 residues. Germline assignment: CDR1 MDHEN and CDR2 SYDVKM. V was shortened by 5 bases and J by 6 bases, with 14 bases between the two germline ends. CDR3 loop: CASSRDPPRNEQFF. In nucleotides, the CDR3 is TGTGCCAGCAGTAGGGACCCTCCGCGCAATGAGCAGTTCTTC.

The CDR3 DNA reads TGTGCCAGCAGCGCTGAGGGGCATCAGCCCCAGCATTTT. It specifies CASSAEGHQPQHF. The gene calls are TRBV14 and TRBJ1-5; maybe TRBD1 (5 bases). Germline V CDR1 and CDR2: SGHDN, FVKESK. The V end lost 5 bases, the J end lost 5 bases, and 10 bases lay between the germline ends. This CDR3 has 13 residues.